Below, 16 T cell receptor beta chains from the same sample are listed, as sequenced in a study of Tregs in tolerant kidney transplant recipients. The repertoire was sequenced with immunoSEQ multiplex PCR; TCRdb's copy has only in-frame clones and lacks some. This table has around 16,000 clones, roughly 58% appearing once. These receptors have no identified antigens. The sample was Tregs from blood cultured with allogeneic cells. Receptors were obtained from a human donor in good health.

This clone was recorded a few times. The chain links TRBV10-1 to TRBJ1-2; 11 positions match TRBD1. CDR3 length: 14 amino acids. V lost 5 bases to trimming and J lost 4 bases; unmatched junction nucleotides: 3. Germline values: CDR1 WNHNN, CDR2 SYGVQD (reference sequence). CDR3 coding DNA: TGCGCCAGCAGTCCCGGACAGGGGGCCTATGGCTACACCTTC. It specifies CASSPGQGAYGYTF.

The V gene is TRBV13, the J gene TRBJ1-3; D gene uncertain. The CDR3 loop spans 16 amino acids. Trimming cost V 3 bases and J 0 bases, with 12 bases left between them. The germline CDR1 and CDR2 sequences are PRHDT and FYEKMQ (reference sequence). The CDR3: CASSFRALYSGNTIYF. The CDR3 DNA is TGTGCCAGCAGCTTCCGAGCTTTATACTCTGGAAACACCATATATTTT.

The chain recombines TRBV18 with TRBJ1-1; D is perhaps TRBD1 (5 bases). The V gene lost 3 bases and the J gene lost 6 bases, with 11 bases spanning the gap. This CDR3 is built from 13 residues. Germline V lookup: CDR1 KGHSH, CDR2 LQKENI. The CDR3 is CASSPEGQAEAFF. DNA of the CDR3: TGTGCCAGCTCACCTGAAGGACAAGCTGAAGCTTTCTTT.

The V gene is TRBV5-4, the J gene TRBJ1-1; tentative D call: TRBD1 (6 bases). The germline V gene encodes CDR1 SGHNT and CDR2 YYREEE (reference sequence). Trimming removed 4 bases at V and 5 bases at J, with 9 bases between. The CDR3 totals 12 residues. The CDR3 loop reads CASSPQGTEAFF. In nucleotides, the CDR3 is TGTGCCAGCAGCCCCCAGGGGACTGAAGCTTTCTTT.

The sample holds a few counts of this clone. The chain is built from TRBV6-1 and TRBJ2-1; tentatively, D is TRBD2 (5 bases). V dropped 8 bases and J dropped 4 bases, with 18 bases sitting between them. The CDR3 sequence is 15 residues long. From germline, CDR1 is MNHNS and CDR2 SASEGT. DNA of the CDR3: TGTGCCAGCGTATCAAAGCCGGGGTTTTACAATGAGCAGTTCTTC. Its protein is CASVSKPGFYNEQFF.

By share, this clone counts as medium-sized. Here the CDR3 DNA reads TGTGCCAGCAGGGCCCCGGGGCCCTATGGCTACACCTTC. Encoded protein: CASRAPGPYGYTF. The chain links TRBV7-2 to TRBJ1-2, with a weak D call TRBD1 (5 bases). The V gene lost 6 bases and the J gene lost 4 bases, with 12 bases spanning the gap. The CDR3 has 13 amino acids. Germline lookup yields CDR1 SGHTA and CDR2 FQGNSA.

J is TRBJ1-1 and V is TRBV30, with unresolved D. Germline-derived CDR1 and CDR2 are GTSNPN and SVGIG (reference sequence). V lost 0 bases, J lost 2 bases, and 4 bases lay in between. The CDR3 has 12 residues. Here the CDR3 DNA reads TGTGCCTGGAGTGTAGGTAACACTGAAGCTTTCTTT. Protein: CAWSVGNTEAFF. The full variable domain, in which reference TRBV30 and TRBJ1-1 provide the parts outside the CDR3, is SQTIHQWPATLVQPVGSPLSLECTVEGTSNPNLYWYRQAAGRGLQLLFYSVGIGQISSEVPQNLSASRPQDRQFILSSKKLLLSDSGFYLCAWSVGNTEAFFGQGTRLTVV.

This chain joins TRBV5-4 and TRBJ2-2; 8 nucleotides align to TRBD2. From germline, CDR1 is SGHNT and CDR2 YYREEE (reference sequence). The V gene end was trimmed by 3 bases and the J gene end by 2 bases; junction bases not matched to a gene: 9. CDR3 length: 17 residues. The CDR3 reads CASSSWTSTINTGELFF. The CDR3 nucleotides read TGTGCCAGCAGCTCCTGGACTAGCACAATTAACACCGGGGAGCTGTTTTTT.

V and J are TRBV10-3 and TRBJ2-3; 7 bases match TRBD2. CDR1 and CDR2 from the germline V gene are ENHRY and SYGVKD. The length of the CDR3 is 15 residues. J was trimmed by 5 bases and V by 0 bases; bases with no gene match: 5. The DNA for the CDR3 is TGTGCCATCAGTGAGTCTGGGAGGGAGAGAGATACGCAGTATTTT. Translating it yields CAISESGRERDTQYF.

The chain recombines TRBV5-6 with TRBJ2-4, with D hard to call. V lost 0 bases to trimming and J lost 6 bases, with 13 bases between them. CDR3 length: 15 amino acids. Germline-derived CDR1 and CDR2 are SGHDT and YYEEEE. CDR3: CASSLDLGIGNIQYF. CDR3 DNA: TGTGCCAGCAGCTTGGATCTGGGTATTGGAAACATTCAGTACTTC.

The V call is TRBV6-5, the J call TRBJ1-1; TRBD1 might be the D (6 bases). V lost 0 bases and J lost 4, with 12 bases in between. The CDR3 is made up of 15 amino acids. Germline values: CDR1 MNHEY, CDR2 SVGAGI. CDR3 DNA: TGTGCCAGCAGTTACTCGATAGGGGGGCCCACTGAAGCTTTCTTT. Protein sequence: CASSYSIGGPTEAFF.

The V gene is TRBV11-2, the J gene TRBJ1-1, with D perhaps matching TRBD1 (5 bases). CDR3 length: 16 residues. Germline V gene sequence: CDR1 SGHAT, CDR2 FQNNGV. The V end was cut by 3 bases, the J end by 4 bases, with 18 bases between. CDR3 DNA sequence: TGTGCCAGCAGCTTGGCCCAGAGGGGCATGGGCACTGAAGCTTTCTTT. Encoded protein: CASSLAQRGMGTEAFF.

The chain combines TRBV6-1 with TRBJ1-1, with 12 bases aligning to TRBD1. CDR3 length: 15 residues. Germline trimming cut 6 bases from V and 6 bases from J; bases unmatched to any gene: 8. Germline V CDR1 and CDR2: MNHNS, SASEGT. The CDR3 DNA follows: TGTGCCAGCAGGCGGGACAGGGGGCGTTGGGCTGAAGCTTTCTTT. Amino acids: CASRRDRGRWAEAFF.

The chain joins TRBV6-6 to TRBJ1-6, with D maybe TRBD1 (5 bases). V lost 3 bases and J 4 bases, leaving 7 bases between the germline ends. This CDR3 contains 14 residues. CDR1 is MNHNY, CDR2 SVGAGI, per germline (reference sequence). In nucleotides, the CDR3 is TGTGCCAGCAGTTATGGGGGTTATAATTCACCCCTCCACTTT. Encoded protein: CASSYGGYNSPLHF.

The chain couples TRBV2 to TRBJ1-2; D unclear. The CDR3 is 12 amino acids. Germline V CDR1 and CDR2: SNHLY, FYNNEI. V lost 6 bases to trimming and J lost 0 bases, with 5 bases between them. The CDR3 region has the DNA TGTGCCAGCAGGAGAGCTAACTATGGCTACACCTTC. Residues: CASRRANYGYTF.

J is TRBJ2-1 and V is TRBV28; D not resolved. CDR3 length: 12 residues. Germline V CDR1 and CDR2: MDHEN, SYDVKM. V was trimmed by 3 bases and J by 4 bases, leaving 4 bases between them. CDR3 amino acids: CASSLLYNEQFF. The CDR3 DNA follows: TGTGCCAGCAGTTTGTTGTACAATGAGCAGTTCTTC.